Described below is a single T cell receptor beta chain sequence and its context. The antigen remains undetermined. The data stem from a study of cytomegalovirus exposure and HLA in healthy donors. Study-level findings and limits: Among TCR beta chains, those listed as cytomegalovirus-associated numbered around 160.

The PCR used 60 Vbeta and 13 Jbeta primers. Sequencing used immunoSEQ multiplex PCR; TCRdb keeps in-frame clones, though not all of them. The table has some 180,000 clones, about 69% seen once. V trimming: 6 bases; J trimming: 4 bases; junction bases outside the gene matches: 5. The germline V gene has CDR1 MNHEY and CDR2 SVGAGI. CDR3 length: 14 amino acids. This chain links TRBV6-5 with TRBJ1-3; the match to TRBD1 covers 8 bases. The receptor comes from a male donor in good health and CMV-seronegative. The sequenced sample was PBMCs. This chain's CDR3 is CASRTRTGGNTIYF. Here the CDR3 DNA reads TGTGCCAGCAGGACGAGGACAGGGGGAAACACCATATATTTT.